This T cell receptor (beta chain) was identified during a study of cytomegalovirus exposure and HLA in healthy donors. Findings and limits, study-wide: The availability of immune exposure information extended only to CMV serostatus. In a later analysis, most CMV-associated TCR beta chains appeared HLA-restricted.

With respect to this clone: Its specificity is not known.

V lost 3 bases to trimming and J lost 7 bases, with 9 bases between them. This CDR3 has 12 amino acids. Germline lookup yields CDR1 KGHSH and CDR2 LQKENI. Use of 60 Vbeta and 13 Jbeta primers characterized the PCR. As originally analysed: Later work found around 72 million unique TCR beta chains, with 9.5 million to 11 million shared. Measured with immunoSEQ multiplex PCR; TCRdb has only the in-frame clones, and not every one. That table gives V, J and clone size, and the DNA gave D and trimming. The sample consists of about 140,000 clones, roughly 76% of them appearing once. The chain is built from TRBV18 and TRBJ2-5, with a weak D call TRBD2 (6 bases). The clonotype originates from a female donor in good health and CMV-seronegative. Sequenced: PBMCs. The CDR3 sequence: CASSPGEATQYF. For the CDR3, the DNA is TGTGCCAGCTCACCGGGGGAGGCGACCCAGTACTTC.